A selection of T cell receptor beta chains follows, all from one sample in a study of beta chain features in type 1 diabetes. Generated by immunoSEQ multiplex PCR, the TCRdb table keeps only in-frame clones and is missing some. The sample lists about 360,000 clones, roughly 12% seen once, with roughly 0.015% in the top ten. Sequencing input: naive CD4+ T cells from blood. These receptors were taken from a man younger than 30 in good health. Each CDR3 is given with its conserved first and last residue. The D gene is left open where the match is weak. Only part of the rows carry a size: once, few, many, or a class if the clone is expanded.

J gene: TRBJ2-2; D gene: TRBD2; V gene: TRBV7-9; clone size: few; CDR3 protein: CASSLRERSGELFF; CDR3 DNA: TGTGCCAGCAGCTTGCGGGAGAGGTCCGGGGAGCTGTTTTTT
J gene: TRBJ2-7; D gene: .; V gene: TRBV6-5; clone size: .; CDR3 protein: CASSYQGTHHGEQYF; CDR3 DNA: TGTGCCAGCAGTTACCAGGGGACCCATCATGGCGAGCAGTACTTC
J gene: TRBJ2-1; D gene: .; V gene: TRBV19; clone size: .; CDR3 protein: CASSIMGEGRQAYNEQFF; CDR3 DNA: TGTGCCAGTAGTATAATGGGTGAAGGCAGGCAGGCCTACAATGAGCAGTTCTTC
J gene: TRBJ1-3; D gene: TRBD1; V gene: TRBV28; clone size: few; CDR3 protein: CASRPGGRDTIYF; CDR3 DNA: TGTGCCAGCCGCCCAGGGGGCAGGGACACCATATATTTT
J gene: TRBJ2-2; D gene: .; V gene: TRBV4-3; clone size: many; CDR3 protein: CASSQVPAGELFF; CDR3 DNA: TGCGCCAGCAGCCAAGTTCCAGCCGGGGAGCTGTTTTTT
J gene: TRBJ2-3; D gene: TRBD2; V gene: TRBV13; clone size: .; CDR3 protein: CASSLLGLAGEDTQYF; CDR3 DNA: TGTGCCAGCAGCTTACTAGGACTAGCGGGAGAAGATACGCAGTATTTT
J gene: TRBJ1-5; D gene: .; V gene: TRBV2; clone size: .; CDR3 protein: CASSEARDYSNQPQHF; CDR3 DNA: TGTGCCAGCAGTGAAGCGCGGGATTATAGCAATCAGCCCCAGCATTTT
J gene: TRBJ2-5; D gene: .; V gene: TRBV2; clone size: few; CDR3 protein: CASSVLPQGWETQYF; CDR3 DNA: TGTGCCAGCAGTGTCCTGCCACAGGGATGGGAGACCCAGTACTTC
J gene: TRBJ1-2; D gene: .; V gene: TRBV10-3; clone size: few; CDR3 protein: CAISESIYGYTF; CDR3 DNA: TGTGCCATCAGTGAGTCCATCTATGGCTACACCTTC
J gene: TRBJ2-3; D gene: .; V gene: TRBV10-3; clone size: few; CDR3 protein: CAISSDTERTDTQYF; CDR3 DNA: TGTGCCATCAGTTCAGACACGGAACGCACAGATACGCAGTATTTT
J gene: TRBJ2-3; D gene: .; V gene: TRBV12-5; clone size: .; CDR3 protein: CASGFSTDTQYF; CDR3 DNA: TGTGCTAGTGGTTTCTCCACAGATACGCAGTATTTT
J gene: TRBJ2-7; D gene: .; V gene: TRBV6-5; clone size: .; CDR3 protein: CASSYPGAGEQYF; CDR3 DNA: TGTGCCAGCAGTTACCCCGGGGCGGGAGAGCAGTACTTC
J gene: TRBJ2-5; D gene: TRBD1; V gene: TRBV4-3; clone size: .; CDR3 protein: CASSQPGQGARETQYF; CDR3 DNA: TGCGCCAGCAGCCAACCGGGACAGGGGGCCCGAGAGACCCAGTACTTC
J gene: TRBJ1-1; D gene: TRBD1; V gene: TRBV28; clone size: .; CDR3 protein: CALHPPGGRNTEAFF; CDR3 DNA: TGTGCACTCCACCCCCCAGGGGGAAGAAACACTGAAGCTTTCTTT
J gene: TRBJ2-3; D gene: .; V gene: TRBV9; clone size: .; CDR3 protein: CASSVGGAPDTQYF; CDR3 DNA: TGTGCCAGCAGCGTAGGTGGGGCCCCAGATACGCAGTATTTT
J gene: TRBJ1-2; D gene: .; V gene: TRBV14; clone size: few; CDR3 protein: CASSQTWGPYGYTF; CDR3 DNA: TGTGCCAGCAGCCAAACGTGGGGGCCCTATGGCTACACCTTC
J gene: TRBJ1-1; D gene: .; V gene: TRBV28; clone size: .; CDR3 protein: CASSVWPMTEAFF; CDR3 DNA: TGTGCCAGCAGTGTATGGCCTATGACTGAAGCTTTCTTT
J gene: TRBJ1-5; D gene: .; V gene: TRBV28; clone size: .; CDR3 protein: CASSPWTGIGNQPQHF; CDR3 DNA: TGTGCCAGCAGTCCCTGGACCGGGATTGGCAATCAGCCCCAGCATTTT